This TCR beta chain derives from a study of blood T cell repertoires in COVID-19. Study overall: Samples taken during acute and convalescent COVID-19 were collected in the United States, Italy and Spain. Sources were T cells, B-cell-depleted T cells, or PBMCs; the material itself was cDNA or gDNA.

Source study methods: How many nucleated cells were present was estimated from reference gene primer amplification. Sequencing used immunoSEQ multiplex PCR; TCRdb keeps in-frame clones, though not all of them. V, J and clone size were drawn from that table, and D and trimming were deduced from the DNA. The sample holds some 120,000 clones, approximately 84% seen once. The TCR originated in a woman aged 55-69 years with acute or convalescent COVID-19. Sequencing used peripheral blood.

In DNA, the CDR3 is TGTGCCAGCAGCCAAGATCTCCTTCGGACAGGGAGGGGCACTGAAGCTTTCTTT. This gives the protein CASSQDLLRTGRGTEAFF. The J gene is TRBJ1-1, the V gene TRBV14, with TRBD1 matching over 8 bases. V lost 0 bases to trimming and J lost 4 bases; unmatched junction nucleotides: 13. CDR3 length: 18 residues. The germline V gene has CDR1 SGHDN and CDR2 FVKESK.